These T cell receptor beta chains were read from a single sample in a study of blood T cell repertoires in COVID-19. Only in-frame clones appear in the TCRdb table, and some are missing; sequencing was by immunoSEQ multiplex PCR. The sample includes roughly 90,000 clones, approximately 85% of them seen just once. Sequenced sample: peripheral blood. These receptors originate from a human donor in a cohort sampled during active COVID-19. CDR3s include the opening cysteine and the closing phenylalanine or tryptophan. Fields, in order: CDR3 protein, CDR3 DNA, clone size, V gene, D gene, J gene. The D gene is left open where the match is weak. Expanded clones get a size class; other rows say once, few or many, or leave the size out.

CDR3aa: CASALGRLAGYNEQFF
CDR3nt: TGTGCTAGTGCCCTGGGGCGGCTCGCTGGTTACAATGAGCAGTTCTTC
abundance: NA
v_gene: TRBV12-5
d_gene: NA
j_gene: TRBJ2-1

CDR3aa: CASSLEAGFSFF
CDR3nt: TGTGCCAGCAGCTTAGAAGCGGGATTTTCGTTTTTT
abundance: NA
v_gene: TRBV7-9
d_gene: NA
j_gene: TRBJ1-4

CDR3aa: CASSEEGSGSYEQFF
CDR3nt: TGTGCCAGCAGTGAAGAAGGTAGCGGGAGTTATGAGCAGTTCTTC
abundance: NA
v_gene: TRBV6-1
d_gene: TRBD2
j_gene: TRBJ2-1

CDR3aa: CASSLGVQGTHEQYF
CDR3nt: TGTGCCAGCAGCTTAGGGGTGCAGGGAACCCACGAGCAGTACTTC
abundance: NA
v_gene: TRBV13
d_gene: NA
j_gene: TRBJ2-7

CDR3aa: CASSEVQGNSYEQYF
CDR3nt: TGTGCCAGCAGCGAGGTACAGGGGAACTCCTACGAGCAGTACTTC
abundance: NA
v_gene: TRBV5-8
d_gene: TRBD1
j_gene: TRBJ2-7

CDR3aa: CSAPTGGRETQYF
CDR3nt: TGCAGCGCGCCGACAGGGGGCAGGGAGACCCAGTACTTC
abundance: NA
v_gene: TRBV29-1
d_gene: TRBD1
j_gene: TRBJ2-5

CDR3aa: CASSRTGGTAEAFF
CDR3nt: TGTGCCAGCAGCAGGACCGGAGGGACAGCTGAAGCTTTCTTT
abundance: NA
v_gene: TRBV6-5
d_gene: TRBD1
j_gene: TRBJ1-1

CDR3aa: CASSLRLQGRATEAFF
CDR3nt: TGTGCCAGCAGCCTCCGATTACAGGGAAGGGCCACTGAAGCTTTCTTT
abundance: NA
v_gene: TRBV7-9
d_gene: NA
j_gene: TRBJ1-1

CDR3aa: CASSKEAGGGIYF
CDR3nt: TGCGCCAGCAGCAAGGAAGCGGGAGGGGGCATTTATTTT
abundance: NA
v_gene: TRBV5-1
d_gene: TRBD2
j_gene: TRBJ2-3

CDR3aa: CASSVGLAIDTQYF
CDR3nt: TGTGCCAGCAGCGTAGGACTAGCGATAGATACGCAGTATTTT
abundance: NA
v_gene: TRBV9
d_gene: TRBD2
j_gene: TRBJ2-3

CDR3aa: CASSPSGGFYGYTF
CDR3nt: TGTGCCAGCTCACCGTCAGGGGGCTTCTATGGCTACACCTTC
abundance: NA
v_gene: TRBV18
d_gene: TRBD1
j_gene: TRBJ1-2

CDR3aa: CASSQMAGATDTQYF
CDR3nt: TGTGCCAGCAGCCAGATGGCGGGGGCCACAGATACGCAGTATTTT
abundance: once
v_gene: TRBV3-1/TRBV3-2
d_gene: NA
j_gene: TRBJ2-3

CDR3aa: CASSLSGGTLAETQYF
CDR3nt: TGCGCCAGCAGCCTTAGCGGGGGCACCCTGGCAGAGACCCAGTACTTC
abundance: NA
v_gene: TRBV5-1
d_gene: TRBD2
j_gene: TRBJ2-5

CDR3aa: CASSLQRGNTGELFF
CDR3nt: TGTGCCAGCAGCTTGCAGCGGGGGAACACCGGGGAGCTGTTTTTT
abundance: NA
v_gene: TRBV5-4
d_gene: TRBD2
j_gene: TRBJ2-2

CDR3aa: CASQSVGGNTEAFF
CDR3nt: TGCGCCAGTCAATCTGTGGGAGGGAACACTGAAGCTTTCTTT
abundance: once
v_gene: TRBV5-1
d_gene: NA
j_gene: TRBJ1-1

CDR3aa: CASSPLAGAGANVLTF
CDR3nt: TGTGCCAGCAGCCCCTTAGCGGGAGCTGGGGCCAACGTCCTGACTTTC
abundance: NA
v_gene: TRBV11-2
d_gene: TRBD2
j_gene: TRBJ2-6

CDR3aa: CASSHNTDQPQHF
CDR3nt: TGTGCCAGCAGTCATAATACAGATCAGCCCCAGCATTTT
abundance: NA
v_gene: TRBV6-5
d_gene: NA
j_gene: TRBJ1-5

CDR3aa: CASSRSPMNTEAFF
CDR3nt: TGTGCCAGCAGCCGGTCCCCAATGAACACTGAAGCTTTCTTT
abundance: NA
v_gene: TRBV7-9
d_gene: NA
j_gene: TRBJ1-1